A single T cell receptor (beta chain) is shown here with its context. The data were obtained in a study of blood T cell repertoires in COVID-19. Study processing details: Amplification with reference gene primers provided the estimates of nucleated cell counts. Produced via immunoSEQ multiplex PCR; TCRdb's table is partial and in-frame only. That table is the source of V, J and clone size, and D and trimming were worked out from the DNA. The sample shows 60,000 to 85,000 clones, about 91% of them seen only once. J was trimmed by 1 base and V by 6 bases; bases with no gene match: 10. This CDR3 comprises 16 residues. The germline V gene has CDR1 SGHTA and CDR2 FQGTGA.

The chain combines TRBV7-3 with TRBJ2-5, with TRBD2 identical over 8 bases. The TCR originated in a woman aged 45-65 years with active COVID-19. Sequencing was carried out using peripheral blood. CDR3 in amino acids: CASSPLAGLPQETQYF. The DNA for the CDR3 is TGTGCCAGCAGTCCTCTAGCGGGCCTTCCCCAAGAGACCCAGTACTTC.